The 22 T cell receptor beta chains below come from one sample, sequenced in a study of T cell responses to AZD1222 COVID-19 vaccine. Profiled with immunoSEQ multiplex PCR; TCRdb holds only in-frame clones, not every one. The data hold around 180,000 clones, with roughly 90% observed a single time. Specimen: peripheral blood, collected on day 0 of AZD1222 vaccination. These receptors all stem from an adult in good health.

The gene calls are TRBV7-2 and TRBJ1-2; TRBD1 aligns across 7 bases. Losses at the gene ends were 1 base for V and 8 bases for J; bases not matched to a gene: 7. CDR1 SGHTA and CDR2 FQGNSA come from the germline V gene. This CDR3 comprises 14 residues. CDR3 loop: CASSLGGGGAGYTF. CDR3 DNA sequence: TGTGCCAGCAGCTTAGGAGGAGGGGGCGCAGGCTACACCTTC. Full variable domain (rest looked up from reference TRBV7-2 and TRBJ1-2): GAGVSQSPSNKVTEKGKDVELRCDPISGHTALYWYRQSLGQGLEFLIYFQGNSAPDKSGLPSDRFSAERTGGSVSTLTIQRTQQEDSAVYLCASSLGGGGAGYTFGSGTRLTVV.

This chain joins TRBV3-1 (or the pseudogene TRBV3-2) and TRBJ1-1; D unresolved. Trimming took off 4 bases at V and 4 bases at J, with 10 bases between the two ends. The CDR3 extends over 13 amino acids. The germline V gene encodes CDR1 LGHDT and CDR2 YNNKEL (reference sequence). The CDR3 is CASSPQHGTEAFF. Here the CDR3 DNA reads TGTGCCAGCAGCCCCCAGCACGGCACTGAAGCTTTCTTT.

V and J are TRBV6-1 and TRBJ1-3; D is ambiguous. The ends were cut back, 1 base at V and 3 bases at J, with 13 bases in the middle. CDR3 length equals 16 residues. Germline CDR1 and CDR2: MNHNS and SASEGT. The CDR3 coding sequence is TGTGCCAGCAGTGAAGGGCCCCGGGGTTTTGGAAACACCATATATTTT. Its protein is CASSEGPRGFGNTIYF.

The chain is built from TRBV5-1 and TRBJ2-7, with 12 bases matching TRBD2. Per the germline V gene, CDR1 is SGHRS and CDR2 is YFSETQ. The CDR3 contains 17 residues. Unmatched junction bases numbered 11, after V lost 4 bases and J lost 3 bases. The CDR3 DNA reads as TGCGCCAGCAGCACCGCGACTAGCGGGAGCTGGTTCTACGAGCAGTACTTC. This translates into CASSTATSGSWFYEQYF.

V and J are TRBV12-3 or TRBV12-4 and TRBJ2-7, with D possibly being TRBD2 (7 bases). The ends were cut back, 6 bases at V and 6 bases at J, with 12 bases in the middle. The CDR3 sequence is 12 residues long. Written as DNA, the CDR3 is TGTGCCAGCAGAGGGGGGGGCAGCGAGCAGTACTTC. Translating it yields CASRGGGSEQYF.

The chain links TRBV7-9 to TRBJ2-7; no clear D. From germline, CDR1 is SEHNR and CDR2 FQNEAQ (reference sequence). The CDR3 sequence is 16 residues long. V was cut by 4 bases and J by 0 bases, with 16 bases left in between. The CDR3 DNA is TGTGCCAGCAGCTCAACTACCTTCTCGAGCTCCTACGAGCAGTACTTC. Translated: CASSSTTFSSSYEQYF.

This sequence joins TRBV5-6 and TRBJ2-1; tentatively, D is TRBD1 (6 bases). The CDR3 runs 14 residues. From germline, CDR1 is SGHDT and CDR2 YYEEEE. The V and J ends lost 3 bases and 4 bases respectively, with 11 bases between them. This CDR3 reads CASSSGQTYNEQFF. CDR3 DNA sequence: TGTGCCAGCAGCTCTGGACAGACTTACAATGAGCAGTTCTTC.

V gene TRBV11-2 combines with J gene TRBJ1-5; TRBD1 aligns across 8 bases. The CDR3 contains 16 residues. V was pared by 2 bases and J by 7 bases, with 10 bases of the junction left unmatched. Germline CDR1 reads SGHAT; CDR2 reads FQNNGV. CDR3 in DNA: TGTGCCAGCAGCTTACACTCAGGGGGCGCAGGGCAGCCCCAGCATTTT. It specifies CASSLHSGGAGQPQHF.

This clone was seen once. The chain recombines TRBV2 with TRBJ2-2; D unresolved. CDR1 is SNHLY, CDR2 FYNNEI, per germline. V lost 8 bases, J lost 3 bases, and 13 bases lay in between. The CDR3 has 14 residues. The CDR3 DNA reads as TGTGCCAGCGAACGGTCCAGCTACACCGGGGAGCTGTTTTTT. Its translation: CASERSSYTGELFF. Filled out from reference TRBV2 and TRBJ2-2, the complete variable domain reads EPEVTQTPSHQVTQMGQEVILRCVPISNHLYFYWYRQILGQKVEFLVSFYNNEISEKSEIFDDQFSVERPDGSNFTLKIRSTKLEDSAMYFCASERSSYTGELFFGEGSRLTVL.

J is TRBJ2-3 and V is TRBV27; D is unclear. Germline CDR1 and CDR2: MNHEY and SMNVEV (reference sequence). The CDR3 length is 14 residues. Trimming removed 4 bases from V and 0 bases from J, with 8 bases in between. CDR3 sequence (DNA): TGTGCCAGCAGTTACACGACTAGCACAGATACGCAGTATTTT. This codes for CASSYTTSTDTQYF.

The CDR3 here is CASKLLGGGQTQYF. The DNA for the CDR3 is TGTGCCAGCAAGTTGTTAGGGGGGGGTCAAACCCAGTACTTC. This chain uses TRBV7-9 with TRBJ2-5; D might be TRBD2 (7 bases). The V end was cut by 7 bases, the J end by 8 bases, with 20 bases between. The CDR3 covers 14 residues. Germline-derived CDR1 and CDR2 are SEHNR and FQNEAQ (reference sequence).

The gene calls are TRBV5-1 and TRBJ2-7, with D unresolved. Germline V gene lookup returns CDR1 SGHRS and CDR2 YFSETQ. This CDR3 comprises 12 residues. V was cut by 0 bases and J by 7 bases, with 8 bases left in between. CDR3 amino acids: CASSLVTREQYF. The CDR3 bases are TGCGCCAGCAGCTTGGTAACGAGGGAGCAGTACTTC.

The V gene is TRBV18, the J gene TRBJ1-5, with D unclear. Per the germline V gene, CDR1 is KGHSH and CDR2 is LQKENI. The CDR3 has 13 residues. V dropped 8 bases and J dropped 1 base, with 9 bases sitting between them. The CDR3 DNA reads as TGTGCCAGCGGCGCCGTGAGCAATCAGCCCCAGCATTTT. This gives the protein CASGAVSNQPQHF. The whole variable domain, filled in from reference TRBV18 and TRBJ1-5, reads NAGVMQNPRHLVRRRGQEARLRCSPMKGHSHVYWYRQLPEEGLKFMVYLQKENIIDESGMPKERFSAEFPKEGPSILRIQQVVRGDSAAYFCASGAVSNQPQHFGDGTRLSIL.

The V and J genes are TRBV27 and TRBJ1-2; D remains ambiguous. V was shortened by 5 bases and J by 4 bases, with 17 bases between the two germline ends. Germline values: CDR1 MNHEY, CDR2 SMNVEV (reference sequence). The CDR3 totals 15 residues. The CDR3 DNA follows: TGTGCCAGCAGTCGGATTCCGCCCACGGTCTATGGCTACACCTTC. Protein product: CASSRIPPTVYGYTF.

The rearrangement uses TRBV5-1 and TRBJ1-1; 7 bases are a match to TRBD1. Germline values: CDR1 SGHRS, CDR2 YFSETQ. Losses at the gene ends were 5 bases for V and 2 bases for J; bases not matched to a gene: 12. CDR3 size: 16 residues. The CDR3 DNA reads as TGCGCCAGCAGTCGCCTCCTTCAGGGGGAAAACACTGAAGCTTTCTTT. It codes for CASSRLLQGENTEAFF.

As regards this clone: Other nucleotide sequences in the sample specify the same CDR3. The rearrangement links TRBV14 to TRBJ2-1, with 8 bases lining up with TRBD2. V trimming: 5 bases; J trimming: 4 bases; junction bases outside the gene matches: 7. Germline V gives CDR1 SGHDN, CDR2 FVKESK. The CDR3 covers 15 residues. CDR3 in amino acids: CASSRSSGVYNEQFF. DNA for the CDR3: TGTGCCAGCAGCAGAAGTAGCGGGGTATACAATGAGCAGTTCTTC.

This rearrangement joins TRBV7-9 to TRBJ2-7; TRBD1 matches 9 bases. Per the germline V gene, CDR1 is SEHNR and CDR2 is FQNEAQ (reference sequence). V shed 5 bases, J shed 1 base, and the junction held 9 bases outside the gene matches. The CDR3 is 16 amino acids. CDR3 DNA: TGTGCCAGCAGCCCCGGGACAGGGAGAATATCCTACGAGCAGTACTTC. Its protein product is CASSPGTGRISYEQYF.

This clone has only a few counts. The DNA of the CDR3 is TGTGCCAGCAAATCAGGACTAGCAGAGTACGAGCAGTACTTC. This translates into CASKSGLAEYEQYF. The chain employs TRBV6-5 and TRBJ2-7; 8 bases align to TRBD2. The V and J ends lost 7 bases and 4 bases, in that order; junction bases with no gene match: 9. This CDR3 has 14 amino acids. From germline, CDR1 is MNHEY and CDR2 SVGAGI.

J is TRBJ1-2 and V is TRBV19, with 7 bases identical to TRBD1. CDR1 and CDR2 (germline): LNHDA, SQIVND (reference sequence). The CDR3 runs to 14 residues. Trimming took 6 bases from V and 0 from J; bases not matched to a gene: 4. The CDR3: CASSRDSPNYGYTF. In nucleotides, the CDR3 is TGTGCCAGTAGCCGGGACAGCCCTAACTATGGCTACACCTTC.

This chain joins TRBV14 and TRBJ1-1; a weak D match, TRBD1 (6 bases). CDR3 size: 20 residues. Trimming shortened V by 0 bases and J by 1 base, and 24 bases separated the two germline ends. Germline V gene data show CDR1 as SGHDN and CDR2 as FVKESK. The CDR3 reads CASSQDIGRGRGHENTEAFF. DNA for the CDR3: TGTGCCAGCAGCCAAGATATAGGCCGCGGCAGGGGTCATGAGAACACTGAAGCTTTCTTT.

V is TRBV5-1 and J is TRBJ1-4; 10 bases match TRBD1. After removal of 1 base from V and 7 bases from J, the junction contained 13 bases not matched to a gene. Per germline, CDR1 SGHRS and CDR2 YFSETQ. This CDR3 has 18 amino acids. The chain's CDR3 is CASSLRGTGEARGEKLFF. The DNA for the CDR3 is TGCGCCAGCAGCTTGCGTGGGACAGGGGAAGCCCGTGGTGAAAAACTGTTTTTT.

This chain joins TRBV28 and TRBJ1-3, with 8 bases aligning to TRBD1. J lost 4 bases, V lost 7 bases, and 9 bases had no gene match. CDR1 and CDR2 from the germline V gene are MDHEN and SYDVKM. This CDR3 has 15 residues. The CDR3 loop is CASILDRVNGNTIYF. The CDR3 DNA reads as TGTGCCAGCATCCTGGACAGGGTGAACGGAAACACCATATATTTT. Full variable domain (missing parts from reference TRBV28 and TRBJ1-3): DVKVTQSSRYLVKRTGEKVFLECVQDMDHENMFWYRQDPGLGLRLIYFSYDVKMKEKGDIPEGYSVSREKKERFSLILESASTNQTSMYLCASILDRVNGNTIYFGEGSWLTVV.